This entry is about one T cell receptor (beta chain). The CDR3 totals 15 residues. Looked up from germline, CDR1 is KGHSH and CDR2 is LQKENI. Unmatched junction bases numbered 5, after V lost 1 base and J lost 4 bases. MiXCR, applied by TCRdb to the RT-PCR reads, yields one record per CDR3 protein. The profile covers hundreds of thousands of distinct CDR3 sequences, with 13% to 15% appearing a single time and 3.6% taken by the ten largest. Sequences were obtained from memory CD4+ T cells from blood. The V and J genes are TRBV18 and TRBJ2-7; TRBD1 aligns across 9 bases. The source is a female donor in good health, serving as a healthy control. The CDR3 loop reads CASSPRQGGRYEQYF. In DNA, the CDR3 is TGTGCCAGCTCACCACGACAGGGGGGCCGTTACGAGCAGTACTTC.